These T cell receptor beta chains were read from a single sample in a study of cytomegalovirus exposure and HLA in healthy donors. Some clones are missing from TCRdb's copy, which holds only in-frame ones; the method was immunoSEQ multiplex PCR. Among 80,000 to 95,000 clones, about 96% were seen once, and the ten largest hold about 1.3%. Source material: PBMCs. These receptors were obtained from a woman between 18 and 29 years old in good health and CMV-seronegative. Both conserved end residues are part of each CDR3. The order of the fields is D gene, J gene, clone size, V gene, CDR3 DNA, CDR3 protein. The D gene is left open where the match is weak. Size tells how often a clone was seen (once, few, many) or the class of an expanded clone, and some rows leave it out.

-,TRBJ1-5,-,TRBV25-1,TGTGCCAGCAGTGAATTTAGTACGGGGCAGCCCCAGCATTTT,CASSEFSTGQPQHF
TRBD1,TRBJ1-2,-,TRBV5-5,TGTGCCAGCAGCTTCTGGGGACAGGGGAGAGGTGGCTACACCTTC,CASSFWGQGRGGYTF
TRBD1,TRBJ2-3,once,TRBV19,TGTGCCAGTAGGGAAGGGACAGTTCGCACAGATACGCAGTATTTT,CASREGTVRTDTQYF
-,TRBJ1-2,-,TRBV5-1,TGCGCCAGCAGTGCACAGGGTTTTCCCTATGGCTACACCTTC,CASSAQGFPYGYTF
-,TRBJ2-7,-,TRBV5-5,TGTGCCAGCAGCTTGGGAGGAAACCTCTACGAGCAGTACTTC,CASSLGGNLYEQYF
-,TRBJ1-1,-,TRBV30,TGTGCCTGGGGACAGCCGAACACTGAAGCTTTCTTT,CAWGQPNTEAFF
-,TRBJ1-2,-,TRBV18,TGTGCCAGCTCACCGGAGAACTATGGCTACACCTTC,CASSPENYGYTF
TRBD1,TRBJ2-1,-,TRBV27,TGTGCCAGCGGCCGGACAGGGTCTTATTGGTACAATGAGCAGTTCTTC,CASGRTGSYWYNEQFF
TRBD2,TRBJ2-5,-,TRBV19,TGTGCCAGTAGTATAGGGGTCGCTAGCGGGAAAGAGACCCAGTACTTC,CASSIGVASGKETQYF
-,TRBJ2-1,medium-sized,TRBV6-4,TGTGCCAGCAGTGACGCTCGGGTGTCTAGCTACAATGAGCAGTTCTTC,CASSDARVSSYNEQFF
-,TRBJ1-4,-,TRBV19,TGCGTTAGCGGGGAAGGTGAAAAACTGTTTTTT,CVSGEGEKLFF
-,TRBJ1-1,-,TRBV19,TGTGCCAGCTCAGTGAACACTGAAGCTTTCTTT,CASSVNTEAFF
TRBD1,TRBJ1-2,-,TRBV5-1,TGCGCCAGCAGCCCTGACAGGGGGCAACAGGGCTACACCTTC,CASSPDRGQQGYTF
-,TRBJ2-3,-,TRBV28,TGTGCCAGCAGTTTTGCTAGCAGCACAGATACGCAGTATTTT,CASSFASSTDTQYF
-,TRBJ2-3,-,TRBV5-1,TGCGCCAGCAGCTTTTTGGGGGCTTCGTCGAGCGGCAGCACAGATACGCAGTATTTT,CASSFLGASSSGSTDTQYF
-,TRBJ2-1,-,TRBV2,TGTGCCAGCACGGGAATCGAGGCTTACAATGAGCAGTTCTTC,CASTGIEAYNEQFF
-,TRBJ2-5,once,TRBV28,TGTGCCAGCAGTTTTGGCCAGGGCATACAAGAGACCCAGTACTTC,CASSFGQGIQETQYF
-,TRBJ1-3,-,TRBV5-1,TGCGCCAGCACGCAGGGGAGTACTGGAAACACCATATATTTT,CASTQGSTGNTIYF
TRBD2,TRBJ2-7,-,TRBV9,TGTGCCAGCAGCGTCTCTAGCGGAAGAATCTACGAGCAGTACTTC,CASSVSSGRIYEQYF
-,TRBJ2-3,-,TRBV2,TGTGCCAGCATAGGACGGGAGCCCCGCACAGATACGCAGTATTTT,CASIGREPRTDTQYF
TRBD2,TRBJ2-7,-,TRBV13,TGTGCCAGCAGCACTAGCGGCCGAACCTACGAGCAGTACTTC,CASSTSGRTYEQYF
TRBD2,TRBJ2-2,-,TRBV9,TGTGCCAGCAGCGTCACTAGCGGGAGTGGCGACACCGGGGAGCTGTTTTTT,CASSVTSGSGDTGELFF
TRBD2,TRBJ2-7,-,TRBV19,TGTGCCAGTAGTATACTAGCGGGAGCCTACGAGCAGTACTTC,CASSILAGAYEQYF
TRBD1,TRBJ1-4,once,TRBV5-4,TGTGCCAGCAGCTTGAGGACAGGTGATGAAAAACTGTTTTTT,CASSLRTGDEKLFF
-,TRBJ2-5,-,TRBV19,TGTGCCAGTAGTATTATAACAGGCGGTCAAGAGACCCAGTACTTC,CASSIITGGQETQYF
-,TRBJ1-2,-,TRBV5-1,TGCGCCAGCAGCTTGGAGTGGGCCGGTGGCTACACCTTC,CASSLEWAGGYTF
-,TRBJ2-7,-,TRBV28,TGTGCCAGCAGTTCCCCGGGACAAACTCCTCTCCAGCAGTACTTC,CASSSPGQTPLQQYF